Following are 14 T cell receptor beta chains from one sample sequenced in a study of cytomegalovirus exposure and HLA in healthy donors. Vbeta (60) and Jbeta (13) primers were used in the PCR. Produced via immunoSEQ multiplex PCR; TCRdb's table is partial and in-frame only. Of some 180,000 clones in the sample, around three quarters are singletons; the top ten hold around 14%. Source material: PBMCs. Every receptor here comes from a woman aged 25-40 years in good health and CMV-seropositive.

In its sample, this clone was seen once. The genes are TRBV4-1 and TRBJ2-7; D remains unclear. CDR1 and CDR2 from the germline V gene are MGHRA and YSYEKL. The CDR3 is made up of 13 amino acids. Trimming left V 1 base short and J 4 bases short, with 8 bases between. CDR3: CASSQGHPYEQYF. DNA for the CDR3: TGCGCCAGCAGCCAAGGACACCCGTACGAGCAGTACTTC.

A remark on this clone: Other DNA sequences in this specimen translate into the identical CDR3. The V gene is TRBV5-1, the J gene TRBJ2-5; 7 bases fit TRBD1. Germline loops: CDR1 SGHRS, CDR2 YFSETQ. The CDR3 runs 15 residues. Losses at the gene ends were 0 bases for V and 5 bases for J; bases not matched to a gene: 7. This chain's CDR3 is CASSLEAGGRETQYF. The CDR3 bases are TGCGCCAGCAGCTTGGAGGCAGGGGGTCGGGAGACCCAGTACTTC. The whole variable domain, remainder taken from reference TRBV5-1 and TRBJ2-5, is KAGVTQTPRYLIKTRGQQVTLSCSPISGHRSVSWYQQTPGQGLQFLFEYFSETQRNKGNFPGRFSGRQFSNSRSEMNVSTLELGDSALYLCASSLEAGGRETQYFGPGTRLLVL.

This clone was counted once. This chain joins TRBV7-9 and TRBJ2-1, with TRBD2 matching 16 bases. Germline loops: CDR1 SEHNR, CDR2 FQNEAQ (reference sequence). The V and J ends lost 6 bases and 7 bases, in that order; junction bases with no gene match: 12. The CDR3 spans 18 residues. DNA for the CDR3: TGTGCCAGCAGGGAGGGGACTAGCGGGAGGGTGGCGCGAAATGAGCAGTTCTTC. Residues: CASREGTSGRVARNEQFF.

The rearrangement joins TRBV29-1 to TRBJ1-1; 9 positions match TRBD1. The V gene's germline CDR1 is SQVTM and CDR2 ANQGSEA. The CDR3 sequence is 12 residues long. V shed 4 bases, J shed 5 bases, and the junction held 2 bases outside the gene matches. The CDR3 protein is CSVGTGVTEAFF. In nucleotides, the CDR3 is TGCAGCGTTGGGACAGGGGTTACTGAAGCTTTCTTT.

V is TRBV27 and J is TRBJ2-7; 8 bases map to TRBD1. Germline-derived CDR1 and CDR2 are MNHEY and SMNVEV (reference sequence). The CDR3 contains 17 residues. V lost 4 bases to trimming and J lost 3 bases; unmatched junction nucleotides: 14. This CDR3 is CASSSSGTGGLLYEQYF. CDR3 sequence (DNA): TGTGCCAGCAGTTCCTCCGGGACAGGAGGATTACTCTACGAGCAGTACTTC.

This clone was detected only a few times. V and J are TRBV29-1 and TRBJ1-1; tentatively, D is TRBD1 (6 bases). Trimming stripped 8 bases from V and 3 bases from J, with 22 bases between. CDR1 and CDR2 (germline): SQVTM, ANQGSEA. CDR3 length: 15 residues. CDR3 amino acids: CSPRVRWGHYTEAFF. Written as DNA, the CDR3 is TGCAGCCCTCGTGTCAGGTGGGGACATTACACTGAAGCTTTCTTT.

For this clone: Germline and junction disagree at one end, which may indicate a read error. This chain's CDR3 is CANSADRLLTF. DNA for the CDR3: TGTGCCAACAGCGCCGACAGACTCTTGACCTTC. V is TRBV11-2 and J is TRBJ1-2; possibly TRBD1 for D (5 bases). Germline CDR1 reads SGHAT; CDR2 reads FQNNGV. This CDR3 spans 11 amino acids.

This chain connects TRBV7-2 to TRBJ2-7, with D maybe TRBD1 (6 bases). Germline V gene sequence: CDR1 SGHTA, CDR2 FQGNSA. The CDR3 consists of 14 residues. V shed 4 bases and J shed 3 bases, with 13 bases lying between them. CDR3 DNA sequence: TGTGCCAGCAGCTCTTACAGGGCCAACTACGAGCAGTACTTC. Translating gives CASSSYRANYEQYF.

This clone was recorded once. This chain links TRBV6-1 with TRBJ2-7, with D perhaps matching TRBD1 (5 bases). CDR1 is MNHNS, CDR2 SASEGT, per germline. Trimming stripped 4 bases from V and 7 bases from J, with 17 bases between. The CDR3 length is 14 residues. This CDR3 reads CASSAGRAIGEQYF. The CDR3 region has the DNA TGTGCCAGCAGTGCGGGCAGGGCAATAGGGGAGCAGTACTTC.

The J gene is TRBJ2-7, the V gene TRBV9; TRBD2 might be the D (5 bases). V shed 0 bases and J shed 7 bases, with 11 bases lying between them. CDR1 and CDR2 (germline): SGDLS, YYNGEE. The CDR3 covers 13 residues. The CDR3 is CASSVGPEDEQYF. For the CDR3, the DNA is TGTGCCAGCAGCGTAGGGCCGGAGGATGAGCAGTACTTC.

Here the CDR3 reads CASSPVGGEQYF. CDR3 in DNA: TGTGCCAGCAGCCCGGTAGGCGGCGAGCAGTACTTC. The V and J genes are TRBV7-8 and TRBJ2-7; D uncertain. The V and J ends lost 5 bases and 6 bases respectively, with 11 bases between them. Germline values: CDR1 SGHVS, CDR2 FQNEAQ. The CDR3 has 12 amino acids.

The rearrangement links TRBV5-1 to TRBJ1-2, with D maybe TRBD1 (5 bases). Trimming stripped 0 bases from V and 8 bases from J, with 11 bases between. Germline V gene sequence: CDR1 SGHRS, CDR2 YFSETQ. The CDR3 is 13 amino acids. CDR3 bases: TGCGCCAGCAGCTTGGTCAGGGAAGGAGGCTACACCTTC. This sequence encodes CASSLVREGGYTF.

The chain recombines TRBV30 with TRBJ1-2; D is perhaps TRBD1 (5 bases). The V end lost 3 bases, the J end lost 8 bases, and 16 bases lay between the germline ends. Germline CDR1 is GTSNPN and CDR2 is SVGIG (reference sequence). The CDR3 spans 13 residues. This chain's CDR3 is CAWSRRTPTGYTF. The DNA for the CDR3 is TGTGCCTGGAGCCGCCGGACACCAACGGGCTACACCTTC.

CDR3 amino acids: CASSTAGQGGEKLFF. Here the CDR3 DNA reads TGTGCCAGCAGCACGGCCGGACAGGGGGGAGAAAAACTGTTTTTT. This chain joins TRBV7-9 and TRBJ1-4, with TRBD1 identical over 10 bases. The germline V gene encodes CDR1 SEHNR and CDR2 FQNEAQ (reference sequence). CDR3 length: 15 amino acids. The V segment lost 5 bases and the J segment 8 bases; nucleotides outside the gene matches: 8.